This is a list of T cell receptor beta chains from one sample in a study of T cells in Graves' hyperthyroidism and ophthalmopathy. TCRdb re-analysed the multiplex PCR reads in MiXCR, keeping a single row per CDR3 protein. This repertoire shows hundreds of thousands of distinct CDR3 sequences, 15% to 20% found once; its top ten account for 18%. Sequencing was performed on blood. Receptor source: a woman between 18 and 29 years old with Graves' hyperthyroidism. Both conserved end residues are part of each CDR3. Fields, in order: J gene, D gene, clone size, V gene, CDR3 DNA, CDR3 protein. A D gene is named only where the DNA matches it firmly. Where a row states a size, it is once, few, many or the class of an expanded clone; other rows omit it.

TRBJ2-5 | - | - | TRBV14 | TGTGCCAGCAGCCAAGAGTGGGGCCAAGAGACCCAGTACTTC | CASSQEWGQETQYF
TRBJ1-1 | - | many | TRBV30 | TGTGCCTGGAGTGTAGGGCCGAGGGGCACTGAAGCTTTCTTT | CAWSVGPRGTEAFF
TRBJ1-1 | - | many | TRBV12-3/TRBV12-4 | TGTGCCAGCAGTTTCGACACTTTGAACACTGAAGCTTTCTTT | CASSFDTLNTEAFF
TRBJ2-6 | - | - | TRBV2 | TGTGCCAGCAGGGTCCGAAGCTCTGGGGCCAACGTCCTGACTTTC | CASRVRSSGANVLTF
TRBJ2-7 | TRBD1 | many | TRBV7-8 | TGTGCCAGCAGCCCCTATTCGGGACAGGGCCGGTACGAGCAGTACTTC | CASSPYSGQGRYEQYF
TRBJ1-2 | - | - | TRBV5-4 | TGTGCCAGCAGCGGCGGCTCTGGCTACACCTTC | CASSGGSGYTF
TRBJ2-7 | - | many | TRBV28 | TGTGCCACTTCCGGGACGGGACTCTCCTACGAGCAGTACTTC | CATSGTGLSYEQYF
TRBJ2-2 | - | - | TRBV5-6 | TGTGCCAGCAGCTTCCGCGGTGCAGGGGAGCTGTTTTTT | CASSFRGAGELFF
TRBJ2-2 | TRBD1 | few | TRBV7-9 | TGTGCCAGCAGCTTACCCGGGACAGGGGAAACCGGGGAGCTGTTTTTT | CASSLPGTGETGELFF
TRBJ1-3 | - | few | TRBV5-4 | TGTGCCAGCAGCATCCGACAGGCCTCTGGAAACACCATATATTTT | CASSIRQASGNTIYF
TRBJ2-1 | - | many | TRBV7-3 | TGTGCCAGCAGCCCACAGGGCCCCTCCTACAATGAGCAGTTCTTC | CASSPQGPSYNEQFF
TRBJ2-3 | TRBD2 | few | TRBV13 | TGTGCCAGCAGCTTACGGATAGCGGGGGGGCCCGGGACAGATACGCAGTATTTT | CASSLRIAGGPGTDTQYF
TRBJ2-3 | - | many | TRBV20-1 | TGCAGTGCTAGGTACCCCCCCGGAGATACGCAGTATTTT | CSARYPPGDTQYF
TRBJ1-1 | TRBD1 | many | TRBV28 | TGTGCCAGCAGCCACCGACAGGGTGGCACTGAAGCTTTCTTT | CASSHRQGGTEAFF
TRBJ2-1 | TRBD1 | many | TRBV12-3/TRBV12-4 | TGTGCCAGCAGTAACACAGGGGCCGCCTACAATGAGCAGTTCTTC | CASSNTGAAYNEQFF
TRBJ1-2 | TRBD1 | many | TRBV7-9 | TGTGCCAGCAGCTTAACGCCAGGGGGTATTGAGGGCTACACCTTC | CASSLTPGGIEGYTF
TRBJ2-1 | TRBD2 | many | TRBV18 | TGTGCCAGCTCACCGGGACTAGTTAATGAGCAGTTCTTC | CASSPGLVNEQFF
TRBJ2-3 | TRBD2 | - | TRBV18 | TGTGCCAGCTCACTCGGACTAGCGGGAGTCTTCGATACGCAGTATTTT | CASSLGLAGVFDTQYF
TRBJ2-7 | - | many | TRBV7-9 | TGTGCCAGCAGCTTTGCGGGACCTAATACCTACGAGCAGTACTTC | CASSFAGPNTYEQYF
TRBJ2-4 | TRBD2 | few | TRBV7-8 | TGTGCCAGCAGCTTACTAGCGGGAGTGGGGCAAAACATTCAGTACTTC | CASSLLAGVGQNIQYF
TRBJ2-1 | - | - | TRBV7-9 | TGTGCCAGCAGCCAGCAGGGTCCCTACAATGAGCAGTTCTTC | CASSQQGPYNEQFF
TRBJ2-1 | TRBD2 | many | TRBV20-1 | TGCAGTGCATCAATGTATCGCGGGGGATACAATGAGCAGTTCTTC | CSASMYRGGYNEQFF
TRBJ1-1 | - | many | TRBV10-3 | TGTGCCATCAGCCCCAGGGAAGATACTGAAGCTTTCTTT | CAISPREDTEAFF
TRBJ2-1 | TRBD2 | many | TRBV5-1 | TGCGCCAGCAGCTGGGGGGCTAGCGGGAGGAATGAGCAGTTCTTC | CASSWGASGRNEQFF
TRBJ1-1 | - | - | TRBV5-1 | TGCGCCAGCAGCTTGGAACAGTTGAACACTGAAGCTTTCTTT | CASSLEQLNTEAFF
TRBJ2-1 | TRBD2 | many | TRBV3-1 | TGTGCCAGCAGCCAAGGTGCGGGACTATACAATGAGCAGTTCTTC | CASSQGAGLYNEQFF
TRBJ2-7 | - | many | TRBV2 | TGTGCCAGCAGTGATGAGTTGATAAGCGGAAACCCCTACGAGCAGTACTTC | CASSDELISGNPYEQYF
TRBJ2-1 | - | few | TRBV9 | TGTGCCAGCAGCGTAGATGTGGTCTCCTACAATGAGCAGTTCTTC | CASSVDVVSYNEQFF
TRBJ1-2 | - | many | TRBV14 | TGTGCCAGCAGCCAAACCGTGGGCAGTTCGGGTGGCTACACCTTC | CASSQTVGSSGGYTF
TRBJ1-1 | - | - | TRBV19 | TGTGCCAGTAGTAGAGGACAGATTGGGTTCAGCACTGAAGCTTTCTTT | CASSRGQIGFSTEAFF
TRBJ1-1 | - | many | TRBV18 | TGTGCCAGCTCACCGAAGGTTATTGGCACTGAAGCTTTCTTT | CASSPKVIGTEAFF
TRBJ2-5 | TRBD2 | - | TRBV20-1 | TGCAGTGCCCCTCGGGATAGCGGGAGTAAGACCCAGTACTTC | CSAPRDSGSKTQYF
TRBJ2-5 | - | many | TRBV2 | TGTGCCAGCAGTGCTGGCTGGGAGACCCAGTACTTC | CASSAGWETQYF
TRBJ2-2 | - | - | TRBV7-2 | TGTGCCAGCAGCTTAAGCAAAGGGGGAGGGCTTACCGGGGAGCTGTTTTTT | CASSLSKGGGLTGELFF
TRBJ1-5 | - | many | TRBV10-3 | TGTGCCGCCGCCGGGGGGGGCAATCAGCCCCAGCATTTT | CAAAGGGNQPQHF
TRBJ2-1 | TRBD2 | many | TRBV6-1 | TGTGCCAGCTTTAGCGGGAGATACAATGAGCAGTTCTTC | CASFSGRYNEQFF
TRBJ2-1 | - | - | TRBV6-1 | TGTGCCAGCAGTGAAATGAGGGATGAGCAGTTCTTC | CASSEMRDEQFF
TRBJ1-5 | TRBD1 | - | TRBV20-1 | TGCAGTGCTAGGAAGGGGGCAGCTCCAAATCAGCCCCAGCATTTT | CSARKGAAPNQPQHF
TRBJ2-4 | TRBD1 | many | TRBV9 | TGTGCCAGCAGCGTAACGGGACAGGGGTTATTGGACATTCAGTACTTC | CASSVTGQGLLDIQYF
TRBJ2-4 | - | many | TRBV28 | TGTGCCAGCAATGTGGGGGGAGCGGCCAAAAACATTCAGTACTTC | CASNVGGAAKNIQYF
TRBJ2-3 | TRBD2 | many | TRBV18 | TGTGCCAGCTCAGACGGGACTAGCGGGATGGGGTCGCAGTATTTT | CASSDGTSGMGSQYF
TRBJ1-3 | TRBD1 | many | TRBV20-1 | TGCAGTGCTAGAGATGCGACAGGGGTTGGAAACACCATATATTTT | CSARDATGVGNTIYF
TRBJ1-2 | - | many | TRBV20-1 | TGCAGTGCTAGCGGAGAAACCTATGGCTACACCTTC | CSASGETYGYTF
TRBJ2-7 | - | many | TRBV20-1 | TGCAGTGCCACAACTCCTTACGAGCAGTACTTC | CSATTPYEQYF
TRBJ2-3 | - | many | TRBV2 | TGTGCCAGCAGTGATGGGCTACGAAGCACAGATACGCAGTATTTT | CASSDGLRSTDTQYF
TRBJ1-5 | - | - | TRBV5-1 | TGCGCCAGCAGCTTGAGGTCAGAAATTTCAGCGGCCCAGCATTTT | CASSLRSEISAAQHF
TRBJ2-7 | - | many | TRBV27 | TGTGCCAGCAGTCCCAACCCAGGGGACGAGCAGTACTTC | CASSPNPGDEQYF
TRBJ1-2 | - | many | TRBV2 | TGTGCCAGCAGTGACGAGGGGCACGCAACTGTTGGCTACACCTTC | CASSDEGHATVGYTF